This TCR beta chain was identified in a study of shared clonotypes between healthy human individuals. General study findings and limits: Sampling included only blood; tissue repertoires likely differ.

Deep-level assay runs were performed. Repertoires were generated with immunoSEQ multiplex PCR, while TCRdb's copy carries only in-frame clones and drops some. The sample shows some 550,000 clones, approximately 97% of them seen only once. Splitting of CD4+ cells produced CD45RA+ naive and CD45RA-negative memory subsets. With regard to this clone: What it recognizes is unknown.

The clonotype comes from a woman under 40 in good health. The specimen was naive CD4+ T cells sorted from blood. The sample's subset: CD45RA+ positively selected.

CDR3 sequence (DNA): TGCGCCAGCAGCCAAGTTGGAGATTGGGTATTGAGGAACACCGGGGAGCTGTTTTTT. Translating it yields CASSQVGDWVLRNTGELFF. V is TRBV4-1 and J is TRBJ2-2, with D unclear. The CDR3 contains 19 residues. The V gene's germline CDR1 is MGHRA and CDR2 YSYEKL. Deletions cut 1 base from V and 1 base from J, with 19 bases between.